This T cell receptor (beta chain) was sequenced during a study of blood T cell repertoires in COVID-19. Clones were read by immunoSEQ multiplex PCR, and TCRdb kept only the in-frame ones, dropping some. The data contain 300,000 to 350,000 clones, about nine tenths of them singletons. The CDR3 has 15 amino acids. Germline assignment: CDR1 DFQATT and CDR2 SNEGSKA (reference sequence). Trimming pared 3 bases from V and 1 base from J, leaving 13 bases between. The J gene is TRBJ1-5, the V gene TRBV20-1; D call uncertain. The material sequenced was peripheral blood. The sequence came from a man aged 18-30 years with active or convalescent COVID-19. The DNA of the CDR3 is TGCAGTGCTAGTGGTCCTAGCTGGAGCAATCAGCCCCAGCATTTT. Residues: CSASGPSWSNQPQHF.